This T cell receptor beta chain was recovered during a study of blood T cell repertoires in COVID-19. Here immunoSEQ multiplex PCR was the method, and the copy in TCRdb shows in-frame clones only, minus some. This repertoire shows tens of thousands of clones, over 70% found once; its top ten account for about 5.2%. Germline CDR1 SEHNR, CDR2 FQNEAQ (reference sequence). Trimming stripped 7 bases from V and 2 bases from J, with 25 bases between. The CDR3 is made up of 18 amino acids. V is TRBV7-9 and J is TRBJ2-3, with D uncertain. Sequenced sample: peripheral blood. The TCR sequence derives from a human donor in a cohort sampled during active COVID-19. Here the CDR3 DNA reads TGTGCCAGCAACCCCAGCCCGTTCTGGGCGAAACCCACAGATACGCAGTATTTT. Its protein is CASNPSPFWAKPTDTQYF.